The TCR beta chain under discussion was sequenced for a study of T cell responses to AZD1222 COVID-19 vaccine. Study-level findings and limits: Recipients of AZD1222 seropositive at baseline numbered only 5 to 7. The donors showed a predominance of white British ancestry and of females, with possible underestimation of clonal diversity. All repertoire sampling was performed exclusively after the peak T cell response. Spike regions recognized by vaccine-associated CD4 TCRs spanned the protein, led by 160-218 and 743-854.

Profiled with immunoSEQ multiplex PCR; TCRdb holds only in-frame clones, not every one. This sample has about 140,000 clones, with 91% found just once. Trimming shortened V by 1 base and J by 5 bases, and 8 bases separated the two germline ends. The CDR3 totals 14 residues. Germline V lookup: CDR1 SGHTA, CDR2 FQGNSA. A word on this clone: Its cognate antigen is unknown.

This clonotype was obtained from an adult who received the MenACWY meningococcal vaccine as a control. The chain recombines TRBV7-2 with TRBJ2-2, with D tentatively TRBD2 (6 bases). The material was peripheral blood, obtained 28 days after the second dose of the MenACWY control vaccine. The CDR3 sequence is CASSLDGGTGELFF. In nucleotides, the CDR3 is TGTGCCAGCAGCTTAGACGGAGGGACCGGGGAGCTGTTTTTT.